The source of this T cell receptor beta chain is a study of OX40 agonist ivuxolimab in advanced cancers. Study summary: Subjects had a mean age of about 65 years, with a range of roughly 20 to 80; around 80% were male. Study-wide results and limits: The study found among the lowest clonal expansion in partial responders at 0.1-3.0 mg/kg. Some patients who did not respond also had low normalized T-cell clonal expansion.

In germline, CDR1 is LNHDA, CDR2 SQIVND (reference sequence). This CDR3 comprises 15 residues. With 0 bases removed from V and 1 base from J, the gap between germline ends came to 7 bases. The data were produced by immunoSEQ multiplex PCR, yet TCRdb's version contains in-frame clones alone and is incomplete. This table holds 55,000 to 75,000 clones, 75% to 90% found once. As to this clone: Antigen specificity is unknown.

This specimen consisted of CD4+ or CD8+ T cells sorted from blood, obtained in a trial of the OX40 agonist ivuxolimab. This sequence originates from an adult with an advanced solid tumor such as melanoma, head and neck, liver or kidney cancer. This chain connects TRBV19 to TRBJ2-1; D ambiguous. The CDR3 here is CASSIDWGSYNEQFF. DNA for the CDR3: TGTGCCAGTAGTATAGATTGGGGATCCTACAATGAGCAGTTCTTC.